Listed below are T cell receptor beta chains from one sample, sequenced in a study of T cell responses to AZD1222 COVID-19 vaccine. The assay was immunoSEQ multiplex PCR, and TCRdb's table has in-frame clones only and misses some. The sample records 210,000 or so clones, about 94% being singletons. The sample was peripheral blood, taken 28 days after the second dose of the MenACWY control vaccine. The receptor set was obtained from an adult who received the MenACWY meningococcal vaccine as a control. Both conserved end residues are part of each CDR3. The D gene is left open where the match is weak. Clone size is not always given. Where it is, it says once, few, many or a class for expanded clones.

clone size	V gene	J gene	D gene	CDR3 protein	CDR3 DNA
-	TRBV29-1	TRBJ1-2	-	CSVVMVAGPNYGYTF	TGCAGCGTTGTAATGGTGGCCGGGCCTAACTATGGCTACACCTTC
once	TRBV28	TRBJ2-7	-	CASSPKTLQFYEQYF	TGTGCCAGCAGTCCAAAGACACTCCAATTCTACGAGCAGTACTTC
-	TRBV18	TRBJ2-2	-	CASSSVQGSATGELFF	TGTGCCAGCTCCTCAGTCCAGGGATCGGCCACCGGGGAGCTGTTTTTT
-	TRBV7-3	TRBJ2-1	TRBD2	CASSSALAGYNEQFF	TGTGCCAGCAGCTCCGCACTAGCGGGATACAATGAGCAGTTCTTC
once	TRBV7-9	TRBJ2-1	TRBD1	CASSVTGTGINEQFF	TGTGCCAGCAGCGTTACCGGGACAGGGATTAATGAGCAGTTCTTC
-	TRBV20-1	TRBJ2-3	-	CSAGTSPTQYF	TGCAGTGCCGGAACATCGCCTACGCAGTATTTT
-	TRBV28	TRBJ2-7	TRBD2	CASTRYSGGASYEQYF	TGTGCCAGCACCCGCTATAGCGGGGGGGCCTCTTACGAGCAGTACTTC
-	TRBV27	TRBJ1-2	-	CASSLGTNYGYTF	TGTGCCAGCAGTCTGGGGACCAACTATGGCTACACCTTC
-	TRBV29-1	TRBJ2-1	TRBD1	CSVYTGQGGNEQFF	TGCAGCGTTTACACTGGACAGGGAGGCAATGAGCAGTTCTTC
-	TRBV30	TRBJ1-3	-	CAWTSPGNTIYF	TGTGCCTGGACCAGTCCTGGAAACACCATATATTTT
once	TRBV28	TRBJ1-1	TRBD1	CASSPGTGFMSTEAFF	TGTGCCAGCAGCCCGGGGACAGGGTTCATGAGCACTGAAGCTTTCTTT
-	TRBV6-5	TRBJ1-2	-	CASSPGGIGNYGYTF	TGTGCCAGCAGCCCCGGCGGGATAGGGAACTATGGCTACACCTTC
-	TRBV7-8	TRBJ2-1	-	CASSLGVNEQFF	TGTGCCAGCAGCTTGGGAGTCAATGAGCAGTTCTTC
-	TRBV5-5	TRBJ2-2	-	CASSWGSGVSAGELFF	TGTGCCAGCAGCTGGGGATCGGGGGTTTCGGCCGGGGAGCTGTTTTTT
-	TRBV19	TRBJ2-7	-	CASRASQPASNYEQYF	TGTGCCAGTAGGGCCTCCCAACCCGCCTCGAACTACGAGCAGTACTTC
-	TRBV2	TRBJ1-4	-	CASILEPGGKLFF	-
-	TRBV27	TRBJ1-6	-	CASSLDAVTPPLHF	TGTGCCAGCAGTTTAGACGCCGTGACGCCACCCCTCCACTTT
-	TRBV28	TRBJ1-2	TRBD1	CASSFPGGTDNGYTF	TGTGCCAGCAGTTTTCCCGGCGGGACAGATAATGGCTACACCTTC
-	TRBV11-2	TRBJ2-7	-	CASSLVQGLSYEQYF	TGTGCCAGCAGCTTAGTTCAGGGACTCTCCTACGAGCAGTACTTC
-	TRBV30	TRBJ2-1	-	CAWSVGVAGDEQFF	TGTGCCTGGAGTGTAGGAGTGGCGGGCGATGAGCAGTTCTTC
-	TRBV30	TRBJ1-2	-	CAQSQANYGYTF	TGTGCCCAATCCCAGGCTAACTATGGCTACACCTTC
-	TRBV3-1/TRBV3-2	TRBJ1-1	-	CASSQEDPKGPRNTEAFF	TGTGCCAGCAGCCAAGAGGACCCCAAGGGACCCAGGAACACTGAAGCTTTCTTT
-	TRBV15	TRBJ2-7	TRBD2	CATSFGGGSYEQYF	TGTGCCACCAGCTTTGGGGGGGGTTCCTACGAGCAGTACTTC
-	TRBV15	TRBJ2-7	-	CATSRAPWASSYEQYF	TGTGCCACCAGCAGAGCCCCGTGGGCCAGCTCCTACGAGCAGTACTTC
-	TRBV27	TRBJ2-1	TRBD1	CASSPNQGDEQFF	TGTGCCAGCAGTCCTAACCAGGGGGATGAGCAGTTCTTC
-	TRBV7-3	TRBJ2-5	-	CASSKVSQETQYF	TGTGCCAGCAGCAAAGTCAGCCAAGAGACCCAGTACTTC
-	TRBV19	TRBJ1-4	-	CASSIETETSATNEKLFF	TGTGCCAGTAGTATTGAGACAGAGACATCTGCAACTAATGAAAAACTGTTTTTT
-	TRBV5-1	TRBJ2-3	TRBD2	CASSLEPSGGADTQYF	TGCGCCAGCAGCTTGGAACCTAGCGGGGGTGCAGATACGCAGTATTTT
-	TRBV11-2	TRBJ1-4	-	CASSLEGATGNEKLFF	TGTGCCAGCAGCTTAGAGGGGGCGACGGGTAATGAAAAACTGTTTTTT
once	TRBV5-1	TRBJ1-1	TRBD1	CASSLGTASEAFF	TGCGCCAGCAGCCTAGGGACAGCTAGTGAAGCTTTCTTT
-	TRBV6-6	TRBJ1-3	TRBD1	CASRKRDSQNTIYF	TGTGCCAGCAGGAAACGGGACAGTCAAAACACCATATATTTT
-	TRBV14	TRBJ2-6	-	CASSHPAFGAGANVLTF	TGTGCCAGCAGCCATCCAGCCTTCGGGGCTGGGGCCAACGTCCTGACTTTC
-	TRBV28	TRBJ1-1	-	CASSFGGSEAFF	TGTGCCAGCAGTTTCGGGGGAAGCGAAGCTTTCTTT
-	TRBV28	TRBJ2-7	-	CASSLIGRSYEQYF	TGTGCCAGCAGTTTGATAGGACGATCCTACGAGCAGTACTTC
-	TRBV9	TRBJ2-2	TRBD1	CASSERDRGQDGELFF	TGTGCCAGCAGCGAGAGGGACAGGGGGCAGGACGGGGAGCTGTTTTTT
-	TRBV5-1	TRBJ2-7	TRBD2	CASSLAFTSGSPAYEQYF	TGCGCCAGCAGCTTGGCCTTTACTAGCGGGAGTCCAGCCTACGAGCAGTACTTC
-	TRBV7-3	TRBJ2-2	-	CASSASQSVGELFF	TGTGCCAGCAGCGCAAGCCAGTCCGTCGGGGAGCTGTTTTTT
-	TRBV5-1	TRBJ2-7	TRBD1	CASSAETGDLSEQYF	TGCGCCAGCAGCGCAGAGACAGGGGACTTGAGCGAGCAGTACTTC
-	TRBV6-2/TRBV6-3	TRBJ2-7	TRBD2	CASSYSGGGPTYEQYF	TGTGCCAGCAGTTACTCCGGCGGGGGGCCTACCTACGAGCAGTACTTC
-	TRBV7-9	TRBJ1-4	TRBD1	CASSHPDRGAEKLFF	TGTGCCAGCAGCCACCCGGACAGGGGGGCTGAAAAACTGTTTTTT
-	TRBV5-5	TRBJ2-1	-	CASSLINEQFF	TGTGCCAGCAGCTTGATTAATGAGCAGTTCTTC
-	TRBV6-1	TRBJ1-5	-	CASSAQEGRGNQPQHF	TGTGCCAGCAGTGCCCAGGAGGGAAGAGGCAATCAGCCCCAGCATTTT
-	TRBV29-1	TRBJ1-2	-	CSVGGTDYGYTF	TGCAGCGTTGGCGGCACAGACTATGGCTACACCTTC
-	TRBV5-1	TRBJ2-7	TRBD2	CATSPGLAGGLTYEQYF	TGCGCCACGTCCCCGGGACTAGCGGGAGGACTCACCTACGAGCAGTACTTC
-	TRBV2	TRBJ2-7	-	CASSRAGGLSYEQYF	TGTGCCAGCAGTCGAGCCGGGGGCCTATCCTACGAGCAGTACTTC
once	TRBV28	TRBJ2-7	TRBD2	CASSSLGLAINEQYF	TGTGCCAGCAGTTCCCTCGGACTAGCGATCAACGAGCAGTACTTC
-	TRBV7-3	TRBJ2-6	-	CASSSPSSGANVLTF	TGTGCCAGCAGCTCCCCGAGCTCTGGGGCCAACGTCCTGACTTTC
-	TRBV28	TRBJ1-1	-	CASSSPYTEAFF	TGTGCCAGCAGTTCCCCCTACACTGAAGCTTTCTTT
-	TRBV30	TRBJ1-1	-	CAWKGKQTGLNTEAFF	TGTGCCTGGAAGGGGAAACAAACTGGTCTGAACACTGAAGCTTTCTTT
few	TRBV28	TRBJ2-7	-	CASSLTRQAYEQYF	TGTGCCAGCAGTTTAACTCGACAGGCCTACGAGCAGTACTTC
-	TRBV10-3	TRBJ1-2	-	CAISNLRTDNYGYTF	TGTGCCATCAGTAATTTAAGGACAGATAACTATGGCTACACCTTC